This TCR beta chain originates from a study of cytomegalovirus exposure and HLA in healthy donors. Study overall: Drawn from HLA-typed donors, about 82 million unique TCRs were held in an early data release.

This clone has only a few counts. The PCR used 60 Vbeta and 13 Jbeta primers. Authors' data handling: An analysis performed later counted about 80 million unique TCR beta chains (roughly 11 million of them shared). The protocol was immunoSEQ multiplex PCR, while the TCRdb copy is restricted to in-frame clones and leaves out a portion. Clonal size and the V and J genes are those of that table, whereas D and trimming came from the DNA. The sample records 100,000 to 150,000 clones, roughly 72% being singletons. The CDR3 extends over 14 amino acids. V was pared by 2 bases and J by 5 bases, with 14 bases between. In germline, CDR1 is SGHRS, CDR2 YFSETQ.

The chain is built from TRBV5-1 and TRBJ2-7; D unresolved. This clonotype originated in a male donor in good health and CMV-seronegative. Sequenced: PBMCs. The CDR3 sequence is CASSFLGAIDEQYF. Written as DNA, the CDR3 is TGCGCCAGCAGCTTCTTAGGAGCTATTGACGAGCAGTACTTC.